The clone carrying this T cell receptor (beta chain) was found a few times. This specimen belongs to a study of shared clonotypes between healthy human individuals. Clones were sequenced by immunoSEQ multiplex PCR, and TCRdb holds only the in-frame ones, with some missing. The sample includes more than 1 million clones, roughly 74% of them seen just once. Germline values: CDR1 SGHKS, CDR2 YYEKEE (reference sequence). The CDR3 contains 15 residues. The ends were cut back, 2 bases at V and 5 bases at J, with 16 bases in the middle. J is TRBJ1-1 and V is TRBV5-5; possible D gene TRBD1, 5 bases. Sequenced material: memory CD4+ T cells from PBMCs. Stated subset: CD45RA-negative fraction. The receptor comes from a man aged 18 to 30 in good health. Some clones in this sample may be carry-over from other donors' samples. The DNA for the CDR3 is TGTGCCAGCAGCTTAGGACCCAGGAGGACAACTGAAGCTTTCTTT. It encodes CASSLGPRRTTEAFF.